This note documents a single T cell receptor (beta chain) sequence. No antigen is known for it. The data derive from a study of chemoradiotherapy in HPV16-positive cancers. Whole-study context: Candidate HPV-specific T-cell clones and common TCR motifs came from functional assays in a couple of HPV16-positive patients. The study's findings and limits: Candidate HPV-specific clones and E7-related TCR motifs grew in tumor during treatment.

Repertoires were sampled repeatedly during chemoradiotherapy. The V end lost 2 bases, the J end lost 0 bases, and 15 bases lay between the germline ends. The CDR3 is 17 residues long. CDR1 is SGHDT and CDR2 is YYEEEE in the germline V gene. Profiled with immunoSEQ multiplex PCR; TCRdb holds only in-frame clones, not every one. The table records some 29,000 clones, approximately 93% of them present only once. The sequence was obtained from a human donor with HPV-associated anogenital cancer. This specimen was blood, taken from a patient who underwent chemoradiotherapy. The gene calls are TRBV5-6 and TRBJ1-3, with a possible D match to TRBD1 (5 bases). As DNA, the CDR3 is TGTGCCAGCAGCTTCCTGACCGGGACCACCTCTGGAAACACCATATATTTT. Translation: CASSFLTGTTSGNTIYF.